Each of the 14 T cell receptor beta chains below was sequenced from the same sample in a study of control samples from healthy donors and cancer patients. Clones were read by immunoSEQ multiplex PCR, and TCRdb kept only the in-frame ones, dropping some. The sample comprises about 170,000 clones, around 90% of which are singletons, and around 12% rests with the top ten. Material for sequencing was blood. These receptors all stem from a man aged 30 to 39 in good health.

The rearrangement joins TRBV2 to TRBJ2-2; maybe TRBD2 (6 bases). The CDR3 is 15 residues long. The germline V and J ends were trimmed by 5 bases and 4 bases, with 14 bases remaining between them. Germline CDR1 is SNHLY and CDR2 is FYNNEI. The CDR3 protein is CASSTGTGPTGELFF. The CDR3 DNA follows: TGTGCCAGCAGTACCGGGACTGGACCCACCGGGGAGCTGTTTTTT.

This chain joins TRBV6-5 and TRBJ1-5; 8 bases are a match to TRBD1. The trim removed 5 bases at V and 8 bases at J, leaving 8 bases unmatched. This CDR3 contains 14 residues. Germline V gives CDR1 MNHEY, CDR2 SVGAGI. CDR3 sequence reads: CASSPTGAEEPQHF. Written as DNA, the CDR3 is TGTGCCAGCAGTCCGACAGGGGCGGAGGAGCCCCAGCATTTT.

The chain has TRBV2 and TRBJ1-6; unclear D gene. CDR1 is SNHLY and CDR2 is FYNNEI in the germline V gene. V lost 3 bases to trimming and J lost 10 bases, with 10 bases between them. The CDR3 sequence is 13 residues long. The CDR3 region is CASSDQVGSPLHF. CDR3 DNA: TGTGCCAGCAGTGACCAGGTTGGATCACCCCTCCACTTT.

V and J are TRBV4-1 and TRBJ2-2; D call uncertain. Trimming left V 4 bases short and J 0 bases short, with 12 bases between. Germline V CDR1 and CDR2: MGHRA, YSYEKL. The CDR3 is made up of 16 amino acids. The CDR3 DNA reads TGCGCCAGCAGCCCCCTGTTGCGAGCGAACACCGGGGAGCTGTTTTTT. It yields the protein CASSPLLRANTGELFF.

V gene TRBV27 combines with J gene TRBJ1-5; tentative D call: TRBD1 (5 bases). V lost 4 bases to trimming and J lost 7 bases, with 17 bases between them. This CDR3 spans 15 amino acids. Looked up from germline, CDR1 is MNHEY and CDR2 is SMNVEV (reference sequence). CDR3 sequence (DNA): TGTGCCAGCAGTTCTCAGGGAAAGGGCTTACAGCCCCAGCATTTT. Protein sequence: CASSSQGKGLQPQHF.

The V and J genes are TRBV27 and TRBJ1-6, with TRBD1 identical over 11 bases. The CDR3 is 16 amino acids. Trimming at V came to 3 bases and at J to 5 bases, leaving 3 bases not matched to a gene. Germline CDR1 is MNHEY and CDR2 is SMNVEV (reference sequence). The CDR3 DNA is TGTGCCAGCAGTTTTGGGACAGGGGGTAATAATTCACCCCTCCACTTT. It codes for CASSFGTGGNNSPLHF.

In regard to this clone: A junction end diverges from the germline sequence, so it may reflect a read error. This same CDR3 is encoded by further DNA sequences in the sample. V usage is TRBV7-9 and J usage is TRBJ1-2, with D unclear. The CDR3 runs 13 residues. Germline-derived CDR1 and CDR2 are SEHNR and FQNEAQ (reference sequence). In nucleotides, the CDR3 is TGTGCCAGCAGCCCTAATGAGGTCTATGGCTATACCTTC. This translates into CASSPNEVYGYTF.

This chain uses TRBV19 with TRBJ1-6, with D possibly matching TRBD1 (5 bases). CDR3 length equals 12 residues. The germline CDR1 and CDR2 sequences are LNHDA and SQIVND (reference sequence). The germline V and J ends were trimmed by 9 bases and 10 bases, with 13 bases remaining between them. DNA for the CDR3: TGTGCCAGCCGCAGGGTAGAGTCACCCCTCCACTTT. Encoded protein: CASRRVESPLHF.

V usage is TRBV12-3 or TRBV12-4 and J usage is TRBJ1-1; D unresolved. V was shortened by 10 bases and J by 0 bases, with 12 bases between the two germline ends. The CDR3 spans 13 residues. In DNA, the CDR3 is TGTGCCACATCCCAGAGGGTGAACACTGAAGCTTTCTTT. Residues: CATSQRVNTEAFF.

CDR3 in DNA: TGTGCCAGCAGCCAAGCGGGGGGCGCCGAGACCCAGTACTTC. Translation gives CASSQAGGAETQYF. The chain carries TRBV3-1 (or the pseudogene TRBV3-2) and TRBJ2-5, with D maybe TRBD2 (7 bases). CDR3 length equals 14 residues. CDR1 LGHDT and CDR2 YNNKEL come from the germline V gene (reference sequence). Deletions cut 1 base from V and 5 bases from J, with 11 bases between.

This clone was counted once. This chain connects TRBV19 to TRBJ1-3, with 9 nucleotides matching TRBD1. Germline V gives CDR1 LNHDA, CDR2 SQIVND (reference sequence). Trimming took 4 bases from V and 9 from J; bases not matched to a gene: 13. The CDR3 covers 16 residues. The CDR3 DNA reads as TGTGCCAGTAGTACCGGGACAGGGACTATGAAGAGCACCATATATTTT. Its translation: CASSTGTGTMKSTIYF.

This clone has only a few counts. This CDR3 is CATSPGRLNTEAFF. The CDR3 DNA sequence: TGTGCCACCTCCCCGGGAAGATTGAACACTGAAGCTTTCTTT. The chain links TRBV3-1 (or the pseudogene TRBV3-2) to TRBJ1-1; no reliable D call. The CDR3 contains 14 residues. Germline CDR1 LGHDT, CDR2 YNNKEL (reference sequence). Trimming took 10 bases from V and 0 from J, leaving 15 bases between them.

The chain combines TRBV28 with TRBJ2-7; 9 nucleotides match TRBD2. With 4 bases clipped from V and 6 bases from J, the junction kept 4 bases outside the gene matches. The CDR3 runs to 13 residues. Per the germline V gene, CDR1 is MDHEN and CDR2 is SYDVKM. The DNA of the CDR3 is TGTGCCAGCAGTTCCGGGACTAGCAGCGAGCAGTACTTC. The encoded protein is CASSSGTSSEQYF.

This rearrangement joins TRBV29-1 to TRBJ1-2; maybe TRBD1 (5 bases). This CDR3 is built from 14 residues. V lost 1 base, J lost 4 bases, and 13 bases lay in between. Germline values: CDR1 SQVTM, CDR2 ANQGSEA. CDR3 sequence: CSVEGDGIFYGYTF. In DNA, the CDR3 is TGCAGCGTTGAAGGGGACGGAATCTTCTATGGCTACACCTTC.